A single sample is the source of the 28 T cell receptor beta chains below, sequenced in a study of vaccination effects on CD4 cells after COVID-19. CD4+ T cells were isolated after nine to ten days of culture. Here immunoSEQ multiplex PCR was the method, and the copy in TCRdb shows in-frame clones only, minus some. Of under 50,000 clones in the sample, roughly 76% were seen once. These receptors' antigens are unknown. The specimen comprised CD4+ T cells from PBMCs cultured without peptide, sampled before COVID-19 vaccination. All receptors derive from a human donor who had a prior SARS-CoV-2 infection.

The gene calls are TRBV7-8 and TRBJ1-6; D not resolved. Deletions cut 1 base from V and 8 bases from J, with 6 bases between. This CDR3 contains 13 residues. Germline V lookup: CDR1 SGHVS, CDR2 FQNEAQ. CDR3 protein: CASSLGPYSPLHF. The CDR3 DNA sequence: TGTGCCAGCAGCTTAGGACCTTATTCACCCCTCCACTTT.

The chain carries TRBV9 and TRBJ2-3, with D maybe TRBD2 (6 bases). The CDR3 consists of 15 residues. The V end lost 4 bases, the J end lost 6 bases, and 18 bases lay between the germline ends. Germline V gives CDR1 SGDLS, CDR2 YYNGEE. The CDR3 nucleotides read TGTGCCAGCAGCCCAAATGGGTGGGGGGAGGATACGCAGTATTTT. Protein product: CASSPNGWGEDTQYF. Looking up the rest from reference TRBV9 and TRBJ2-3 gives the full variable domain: DSGVTQTPKHLITATGQRVTLRCSPRSGDLSVYWYQQSLDQGLQFLIQYYNGEERAKGNILERFSAQQFPDLHSELNLSSLELGDSALYFCASSPNGWGEDTQYFGPGTRLTVL.

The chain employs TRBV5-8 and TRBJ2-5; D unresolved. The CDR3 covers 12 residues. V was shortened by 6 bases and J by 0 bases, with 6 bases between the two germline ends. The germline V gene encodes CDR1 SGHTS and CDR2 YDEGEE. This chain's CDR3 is CASTADQETQYF. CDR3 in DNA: TGTGCCAGCACCGCGGACCAAGAGACCCAGTACTTC.

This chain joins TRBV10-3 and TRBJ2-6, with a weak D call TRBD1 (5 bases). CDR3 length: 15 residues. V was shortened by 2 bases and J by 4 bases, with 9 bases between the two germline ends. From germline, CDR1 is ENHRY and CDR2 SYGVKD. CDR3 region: CAISERGVGANVLTF. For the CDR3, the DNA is TGTGCCATCAGTGAGAGGGGTGTCGGGGCCAACGTCCTGACTTTC.

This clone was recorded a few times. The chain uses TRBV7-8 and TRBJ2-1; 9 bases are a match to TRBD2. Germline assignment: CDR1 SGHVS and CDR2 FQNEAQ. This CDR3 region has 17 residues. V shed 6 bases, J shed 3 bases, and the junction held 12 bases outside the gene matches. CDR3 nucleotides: TGTGCCAGCAGTATATTCCCGCGGGAGGGGCTCTACAATGAGCAGTTCTTC. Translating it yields CASSIFPREGLYNEQFF.

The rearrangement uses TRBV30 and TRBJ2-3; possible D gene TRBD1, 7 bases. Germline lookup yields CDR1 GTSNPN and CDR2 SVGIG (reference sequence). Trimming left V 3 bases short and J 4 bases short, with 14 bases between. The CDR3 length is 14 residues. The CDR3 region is CAWREGARADTQYF. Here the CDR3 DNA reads TGTGCCTGGAGGGAGGGGGCGAGGGCAGATACGCAGTATTTT. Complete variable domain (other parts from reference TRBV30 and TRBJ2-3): SQTIHQWPATLVQPVGSPLSLECTVEGTSNPNLYWYRQAAGRGLQLLFYSVGIGQISSEVPQNLSASRPQDRQFILSSKKLLLSDSGFYLCAWREGARADTQYFGPGTRLTVL.

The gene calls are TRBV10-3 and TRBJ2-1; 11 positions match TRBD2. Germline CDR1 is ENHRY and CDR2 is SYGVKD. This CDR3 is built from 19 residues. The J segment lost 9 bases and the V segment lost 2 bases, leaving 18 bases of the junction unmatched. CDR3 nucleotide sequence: TGTGCCATCAGTGAGGCAACTGGGCGGTCTAGCGGGGGGTATCGTGAGCAGTTCTTC. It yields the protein CAISEATGRSSGGYREQFF.

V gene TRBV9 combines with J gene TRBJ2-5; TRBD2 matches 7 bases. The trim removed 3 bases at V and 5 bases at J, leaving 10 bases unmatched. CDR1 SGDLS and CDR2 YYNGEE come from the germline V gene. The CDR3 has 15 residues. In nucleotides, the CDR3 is TGTGCCAGCAGCGCTCTCTGGGGGGGATGGGAGACCCAGTACTTC. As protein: CASSALWGGWETQYF.

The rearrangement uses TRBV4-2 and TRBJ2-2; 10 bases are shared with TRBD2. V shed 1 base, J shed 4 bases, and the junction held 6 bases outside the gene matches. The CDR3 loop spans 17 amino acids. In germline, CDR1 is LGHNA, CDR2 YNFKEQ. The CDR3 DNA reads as TGTGCCAGCAGCCAAGTTACTAGCGGGGACCTCACCGGGGAGCTGTTTTTT. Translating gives CASSQVTSGDLTGELFF.

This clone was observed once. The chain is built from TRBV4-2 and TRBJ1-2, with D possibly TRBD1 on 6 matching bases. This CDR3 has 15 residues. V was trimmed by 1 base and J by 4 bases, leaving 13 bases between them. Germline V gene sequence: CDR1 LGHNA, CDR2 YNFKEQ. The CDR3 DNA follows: TGTGCCAGCAGCCAAGGGACAGCCACGCGCTATGGCTACACCTTC. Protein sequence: CASSQGTATRYGYTF.

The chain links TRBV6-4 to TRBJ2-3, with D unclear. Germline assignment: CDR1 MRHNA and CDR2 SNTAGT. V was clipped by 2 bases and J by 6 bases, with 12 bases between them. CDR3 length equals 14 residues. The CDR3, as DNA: TGTGCCAGCAGTGACAAGCCCTTACCTGATACGCAGTATTTT. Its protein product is CASSDKPLPDTQYF.

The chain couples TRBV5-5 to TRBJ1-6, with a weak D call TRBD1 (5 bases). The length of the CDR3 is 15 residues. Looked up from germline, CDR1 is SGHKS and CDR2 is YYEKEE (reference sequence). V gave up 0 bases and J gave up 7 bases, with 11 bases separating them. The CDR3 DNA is TGTGCCAGCAGCTTGGCCGGGACGGTGAATTCACCCCTCCACTTT. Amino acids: CASSLAGTVNSPLHF.

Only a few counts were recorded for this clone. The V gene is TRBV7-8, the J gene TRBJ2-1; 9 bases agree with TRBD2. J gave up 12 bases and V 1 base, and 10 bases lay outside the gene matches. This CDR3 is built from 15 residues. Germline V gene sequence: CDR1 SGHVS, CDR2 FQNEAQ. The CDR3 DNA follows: TGTGCCAGCAGCTTAGACGGCGGGAGGGCCTTGAGGCAGTTCTTC. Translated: CASSLDGGRALRQFF.

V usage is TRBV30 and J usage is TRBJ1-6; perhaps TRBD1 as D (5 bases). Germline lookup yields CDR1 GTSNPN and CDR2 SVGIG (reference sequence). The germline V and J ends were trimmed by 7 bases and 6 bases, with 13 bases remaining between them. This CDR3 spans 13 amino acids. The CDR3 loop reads CASGGGANSPLHF. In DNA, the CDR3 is TGTGCCTCGGGAGGAGGGGCTAATTCACCCCTCCACTTT.

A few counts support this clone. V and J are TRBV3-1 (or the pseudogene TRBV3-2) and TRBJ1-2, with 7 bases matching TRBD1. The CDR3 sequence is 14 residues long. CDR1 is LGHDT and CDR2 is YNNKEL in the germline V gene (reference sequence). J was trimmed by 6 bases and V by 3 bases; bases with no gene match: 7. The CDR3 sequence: CASSHLDRVDGYTF. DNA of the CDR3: TGTGCCAGCAGCCATCTTGACAGGGTTGATGGCTACACCTTC.

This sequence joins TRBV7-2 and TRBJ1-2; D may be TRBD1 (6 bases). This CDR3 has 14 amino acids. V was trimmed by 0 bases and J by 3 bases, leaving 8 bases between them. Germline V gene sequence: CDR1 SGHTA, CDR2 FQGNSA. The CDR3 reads CASSLAAGDYGYTF. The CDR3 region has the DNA TGTGCCAGCAGCTTAGCGGCAGGGGACTATGGCTACACCTTC.

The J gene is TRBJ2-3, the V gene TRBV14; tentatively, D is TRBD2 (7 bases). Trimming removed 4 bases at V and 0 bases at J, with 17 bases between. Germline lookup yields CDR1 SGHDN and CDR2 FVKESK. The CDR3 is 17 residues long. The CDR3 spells CASSPLEGGPSTDTQYF. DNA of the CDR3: TGTGCCAGCAGCCCCCTAGAGGGGGGGCCTAGCACAGATACGCAGTATTTT.

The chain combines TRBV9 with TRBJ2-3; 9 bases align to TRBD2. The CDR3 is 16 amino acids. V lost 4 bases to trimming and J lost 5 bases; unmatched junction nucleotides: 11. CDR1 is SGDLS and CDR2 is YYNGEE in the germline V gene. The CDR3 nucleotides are TGTGCCAGCAGCATAATGCCGGGACTAGCTTTAGATACGCAGTATTTT. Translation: CASSIMPGLALDTQYF.

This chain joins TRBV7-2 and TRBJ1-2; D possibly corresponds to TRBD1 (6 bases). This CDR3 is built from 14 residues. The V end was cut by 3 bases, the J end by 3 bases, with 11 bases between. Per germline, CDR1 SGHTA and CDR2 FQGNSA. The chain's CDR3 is CASSFRGGDYGYTF. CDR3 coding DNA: TGTGCCAGCAGCTTCAGGGGAGGGGACTATGGCTACACCTTC.

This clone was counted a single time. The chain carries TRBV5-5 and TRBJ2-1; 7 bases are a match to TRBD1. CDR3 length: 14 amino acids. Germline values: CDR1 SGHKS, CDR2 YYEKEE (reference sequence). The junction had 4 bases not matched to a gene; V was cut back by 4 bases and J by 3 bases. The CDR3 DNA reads TGTGCCAGCAGCGCAGGGGGTAGCTACAATGAGCAGTTCTTC. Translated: CASSAGGSYNEQFF.

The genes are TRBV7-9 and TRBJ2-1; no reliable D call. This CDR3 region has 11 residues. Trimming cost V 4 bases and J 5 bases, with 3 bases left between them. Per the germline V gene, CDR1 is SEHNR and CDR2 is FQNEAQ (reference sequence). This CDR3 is CASSYNNEQFF. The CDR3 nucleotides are TGTGCCAGCAGCTATAACAATGAGCAGTTCTTC.

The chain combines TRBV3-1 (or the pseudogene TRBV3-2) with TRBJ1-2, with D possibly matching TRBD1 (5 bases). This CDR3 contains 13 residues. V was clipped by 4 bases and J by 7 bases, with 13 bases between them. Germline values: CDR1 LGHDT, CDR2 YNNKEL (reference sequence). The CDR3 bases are TGTGCCAGCAGCCCGGCGGGGCTGGCTGGCTACACCTTC. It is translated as CASSPAGLAGYTF.

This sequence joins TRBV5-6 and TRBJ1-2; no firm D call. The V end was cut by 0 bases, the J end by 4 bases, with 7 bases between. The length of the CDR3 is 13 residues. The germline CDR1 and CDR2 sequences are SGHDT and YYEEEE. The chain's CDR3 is CASSLDRFYGYTF. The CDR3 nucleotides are TGTGCCAGCAGCTTGGACAGATTCTATGGCTACACCTTC.

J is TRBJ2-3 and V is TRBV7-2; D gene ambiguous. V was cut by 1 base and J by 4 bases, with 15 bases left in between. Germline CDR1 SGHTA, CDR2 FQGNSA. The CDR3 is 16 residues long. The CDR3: CASSLGIRPRADTQYF. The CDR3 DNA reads TGTGCCAGCAGCTTAGGCATCCGGCCAAGGGCAGATACGCAGTATTTT. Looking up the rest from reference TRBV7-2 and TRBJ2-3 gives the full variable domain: GAGVSQSPSNKVTEKGKDVELRCDPISGHTALYWYRQSLGQGLEFLIYFQGNSAPDKSGLPSDRFSAERTGGSVSTLTIQRTQQEDSAVYLCASSLGIRPRADTQYFGPGTRLTVL.

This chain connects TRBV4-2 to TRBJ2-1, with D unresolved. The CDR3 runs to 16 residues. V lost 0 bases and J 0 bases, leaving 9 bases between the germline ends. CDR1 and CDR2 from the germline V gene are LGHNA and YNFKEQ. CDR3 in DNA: TGTGCCAGCAGCCAAGATTCCCCCCGCTCCTACAATGAGCAGTTCTTC. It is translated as CASSQDSPRSYNEQFF.

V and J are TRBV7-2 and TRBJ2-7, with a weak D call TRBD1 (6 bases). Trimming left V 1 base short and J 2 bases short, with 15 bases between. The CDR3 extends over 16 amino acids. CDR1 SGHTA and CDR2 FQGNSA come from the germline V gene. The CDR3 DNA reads TGTGCCAGCAGCTTAGGGTTTAGAGGACAGACCTACGAGCAGTACTTC. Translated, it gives CASSLGFRGQTYEQYF.

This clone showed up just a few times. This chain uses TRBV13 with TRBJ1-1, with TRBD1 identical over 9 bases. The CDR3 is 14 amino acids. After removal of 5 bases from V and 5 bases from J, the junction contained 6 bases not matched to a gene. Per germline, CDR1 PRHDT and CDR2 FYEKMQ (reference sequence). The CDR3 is CASSGDRVKTEAFF. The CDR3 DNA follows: TGTGCCAGCAGCGGGGACAGGGTTAAGACTGAAGCTTTCTTT.

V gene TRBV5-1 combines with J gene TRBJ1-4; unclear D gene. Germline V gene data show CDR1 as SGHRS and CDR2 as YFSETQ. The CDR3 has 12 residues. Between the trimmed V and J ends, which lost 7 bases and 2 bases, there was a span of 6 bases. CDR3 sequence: CASGQTNEKLFF. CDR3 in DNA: TGCGCCAGCGGCCAGACTAATGAAAAACTGTTTTTT.